Listed below are T cell receptor beta chains from one sample, sequenced in a study of breast tumors, draining lymph nodes, adjacent tissues. TCRdb recomputed calls from the multiplex PCR reads with MiXCR, one row per CDR3 protein. Among around 290,000 distinct CDR3 sequences listed, more than 30% were seen once. Sequencing used axillary lymph node tissue. The receptors shown here come from a female donor with breast cancer. Some clones in this sample may be carry-over from other donors' samples. Both conserved end residues are part of each CDR3. A D gene is named only where the DNA matches it firmly. Some rows have no size entry. The others give once, few or many, or a class for an expanded clone.

TRBV4-1,-,many,TRBJ1-5,TGCGCCAGCAGCCAAGACGGAGGCCAGGGCAATCAGCCCCAGCATTTT,CASSQDGGQGNQPQHF
TRBV6-5,TRBD1,many,TRBJ1-6,TGTGCCAGCAGACCGGGACAGTTCAATTCACCCCTCCACTTT,CASRPGQFNSPLHF
TRBV4-1,-,many,TRBJ2-7,TGCGTCAGCAGCCAAGTTACCAATACCTACGAGCAGTACTTC,CVSSQVTNTYEQYF
TRBV25-1,-,-,TRBJ1-6,TGTGCCAGCTTGGGACGGAATAATTCACCCCTCCACTTT,CASLGRNNSPLHF
TRBV20-1,TRBD2,-,TRBJ2-2,TGCAGTGCTAGGGTTAGCGGGAGGGCGACCACCGGGGAGCCGTTTTTT,CSARVSGRATTGEPFF
TRBV20-1,-,many,TRBJ1-4,TGCAGTGCCTACCGGGCTAATGAAAAACTGTTTTTT,CSAYRANEKLFF
TRBV20-1,-,many,TRBJ2-2,TGCAGTGCTAGCTCGCTAGCCTACGGGGAGCTGTTTTTT,CSASSLAYGELFF
TRBV19,TRBD1,many,TRBJ1-4,TGTGCCAGTAGTATAGGTGGACAGGTTAATGAAAAACTGTTTTTT,CASSIGGQVNEKLFF
TRBV5-1,-,many,TRBJ2-7,TGCGCCAGCAGATGGGACGTACCCTCCTACGAGCAGTACTTC,CASRWDVPSYEQYF
TRBV7-9,TRBD2,many,TRBJ2-1,TGTGCCAGCAGCTTTAGCGGGACTAACAATGAGCAGTTCTTC,CASSFSGTNNEQFF
TRBV6-4,-,-,TRBJ2-5,TGTGCCAGCAGTGACGGGACAGAGACCCAGTACTTC,CASSDGTETQYF
TRBV9,-,-,TRBJ1-3,TGTGCCAGCAGCGGAGGGGACACCATATATTTT,CASSGGDTIYF
TRBV4-2,TRBD1,many,TRBJ1-2,TGTGCCAGCAGCCAAGACTGGGACAGGGCAGGCGTAAACTATGGCTACACCTTC,CASSQDWDRAGVNYGYTF
TRBV30,TRBD1,many,TRBJ1-2,TGTGCCTGGAGCAGGGGGCGCCGGATCGGCTATGGCTACACCTTC,CAWSRGRRIGYGYTF
TRBV15,-,many,TRBJ1-3,TGTGCCACCAGCAGAGTAACTTGGGACACCATATATTTT,CATSRVTWDTIYF
TRBV4-3,-,many,TRBJ1-5,TGCGCCAGCAGCCAAGGGGAGGGGAGTCAGCCCCAGCATTTT,CASSQGEGSQPQHF
TRBV20-1,-,many,TRBJ2-1,TGCAGTGCTCGGGGACCTCTTTTAAATGAGCAGTTCTTC,CSARGPLLNEQFF
TRBV6-2/TRBV6-3,-,few,TRBJ2-3,TGTGCCAGCCGGCGCGCAGGCACAGATACGCAGTATTTT,CASRRAGTDTQYF
TRBV10-3,TRBD1,many,TRBJ2-3,TGTGCCATCAGTGAGCAGGGGGCCACAGATACGCAGTATTTT,CAISEQGATDTQYF
TRBV12-3/TRBV12-4,-,many,TRBJ2-7,TGTGCCAGCAGTTTTAGTAGGGCGGGCGAGCAGTACTTC,CASSFSRAGEQYF
TRBV6-6,TRBD2,many,TRBJ2-1,TGTGCCAGCAGTCAGGGACTAGCATACAATGAGCAGTTCTTC,CASSQGLAYNEQFF
TRBV20-1,-,-,TRBJ1-2,TGCAGTGCATCCTCCGGGACTAGCGGCTACACCTTC,CSASSGTSGYTF
TRBV11-3,TRBD1,many,TRBJ2-1,TGTGCCAGCAGCGGAGGACAGGGAGTCCGGAATGAGCAGTTCTTC,CASSGGQGVRNEQFF
TRBV5-5,-,once,TRBJ2-1,TGTGCCAGCATTGAGGGGATCACCCCCAATGAGCAGTTCTTC,CASIEGITPNEQFF
TRBV19,-,-,TRBJ1-5,TGTGCCAGTAGTATAGCCGGGAGAGCGATACGCAATCAGCCCCAGCATTTT,CASSIAGRAIRNQPQHF
TRBV11-2,-,many,TRBJ2-3,TGTGCCAGCAGCATAAGGACAGGCACAGATACGCAGTATTTT,CASSIRTGTDTQYF
TRBV10-3,TRBD2,-,TRBJ2-3,TGTGCCATCAGTGAGTCGGGATTAGCGGGCGGAGATACGCAGTATTTT,CAISESGLAGGDTQYF
TRBV7-9,-,few,TRBJ1-1,TGTGCCAGCAGCTTATATGCACGCAGGAGTATGAACACTGAAGCTTTCTTT,CASSLYARRSMNTEAFF
TRBV18,-,few,TRBJ2-5,TGTGCCAGCTCACCCGGGACGGACCAAGAGACCCAGTACTTC,CASSPGTDQETQYF
TRBV20-1,-,-,TRBJ1-6,TGCGGTGCTAGAGACCATCAGGGATCTAATTCACCCCTCCACTTT,CGARDHQGSNSPLHF
TRBV30,-,-,TRBJ1-2,TGTGCCTGGACCCTATGGGGCAGGTGGGGCTATGGCTACGCCTTC,CAWTLWGRWGYGYAF
TRBV20-1,TRBD1,-,TRBJ2-3,TGCAGTGCTAGTGACGACAGGGGAGGTAAAGATACGCAGTATTTT,CSASDDRGGKDTQYF